These T cell receptor beta chains were read from a single sample in a study of T cell responses to AZD1222 COVID-19 vaccine. Profiling relied on immunoSEQ multiplex PCR, and the TCRdb table lists in-frame clones only, not all of them. This table holds about 28,000 clones, roughly 78% found once. Sequences were derived from peripheral blood, sampled on day 0 of AZD1222 vaccination. The receptors come from an adult in good health. CDR3s include the opening cysteine and the closing phenylalanine or tryptophan. The order of the fields is D gene, clone size, V gene, J gene, CDR3 length, CDR3 protein, CDR3 DNA. D genes are given only for firm matches. Some rows mark clone size as missing; the rest say once, few, many or name a class of expanded clone.

-,-,TRBV3-1/TRBV3-2,TRBJ1-1,14,CASSPTHKGTEAFF,TGTGCCAGCAGCCCAACCCACAAGGGAACTGAAGCTTTCTTT
TRBD2,-,TRBV5-4,TRBJ2-2,17,CASSLAGAGGLTGELFF,TGTGCCAGCAGCTTGGCCGGAGCGGGGGGGCTCACCGGGGAGCTGTTTTTT
-,-,TRBV18,TRBJ2-1,14,CASSPPVVRNEQFF,TGTGCCAGCTCACCACCGGTTGTTCGCAATGAGCAGTTCTTC
-,-,TRBV5-4,TRBJ1-3,16,CASSKGQIDSGNTIYF,TGTGCCAGCAGCAAAGGACAGATTGACTCTGGAAACACCATATATTTT
TRBD2,-,TRBV5-6,TRBJ2-3,16,CASSQLAGGPTDTQYF,TGTGCCAGCAGCCAACTAGCGGGAGGGCCTACAGATACGCAGTATTTT
TRBD1,-,TRBV6-1,TRBJ1-1,17,CASSETGLDFLNTEAFF,TGTGCCAGCAGTGAGACAGGGCTAGACTTCCTGAACACTGAAGCTTTCTTT
-,-,TRBV11-1,TRBJ1-1,13,CASSFRGGPEAFF,TGTGCCAGCAGCTTCCGGGGGGGGCCCGAAGCTTTCTTT
TRBD2,medium-sized,TRBV6-2/TRBV6-3,TRBJ2-3,14,CASSGTSGSDTQYF,TGTGCCAGCAGCGGGACTAGCGGGAGCGATACGCAGTATTTT
TRBD1,-,TRBV3-1/TRBV3-2,TRBJ1-2,15,CASSQGNRGHYGYTF,TGTGCCAGCAGCCAAGGTAACAGGGGGCACTATGGCTACACCTTC
-,-,TRBV24-1,TRBJ1-4,16,CATSDSAADSNEKLFF,TGTGCCACCAGTGATTCGGCAGCCGATTCTAATGAAAAACTGTTTTTT
-,-,TRBV4-2,TRBJ2-1,17,CASSHPGGGGVLNEQFF,TGTGCCAGCAGCCACCCCGGAGGAGGGGGGGTCCTCAATGAGCAGTTCTTC
-,-,TRBV6-5,TRBJ2-5,13,CASRLPGSETQYF,TGTGCCAGCAGATTACCGGGATCAGAGACCCAGTACTTC
-,-,TRBV4-1,TRBJ1-1,14,CASRGLTVNTEAFF,TGCGCCAGCAGGGGGCTTACAGTGAACACTGAAGCTTTCTTT
TRBD1,-,TRBV5-1,TRBJ1-3,15,CASSPGTGAGNTIYF,TGCGCCAGCAGCCCAGGGACAGGGGCTGGAAACACCATATATTTT
TRBD1,-,TRBV5-1,TRBJ1-2,12,CATSKQGQDYTF,TGCGCCACTAGTAAACAGGGACAGGACTACACCTTC
TRBD2,once,TRBV7-7,TRBJ2-3,15,CASSLTGGRGDTQYF,TGTGCCAGCAGCTTAACGGGCGGGAGGGGGGATACGCAGTATTTT
TRBD1,-,TRBV13,TRBJ2-2,16,CASSFQGAPNTGELFF,TGTGCCAGCTCCTTCCAGGGGGCGCCGAACACCGGGGAGCTGTTTTTT
-,-,TRBV7-8,TRBJ2-5,13,CASSLGYSETQYF,TGTGCCAGCAGCTTAGGTTATTCAGAGACCCAGTACTTC
-,once,TRBV6-4,TRBJ2-3,18,CASSDGATPQVSTDTQYF,TGTGCCAGCAGTGACGGGGCAACCCCTCAAGTTAGCACAGATACGCAGTATTTT